Following are 29 T cell receptor beta chains from one sample sequenced in a study of CD8+ T cells in alopecia areata. It was cDNA, reverse transcribed from extracted RNA, that served as the sequencing template. Sequenced by immunoSEQ multiplex PCR; TCRdb stores in-frame clones only, minus some. The data show 95,000 to 120,000 clones, under 65% seen once. The sequencing input was NKG2D-low CD8+ T cells sorted from blood. The receptors derive from a human donor with alopecia areata.

This clone was observed a single time. The chain employs TRBV6-5 and TRBJ1-5; D gene uncertain. Trimming took 2 bases from V and 5 from J, leaving 7 bases between them. The germline CDR1 and CDR2 sequences are MNHEY and SVGAGI. This CDR3 spans 13 amino acids. CDR3 amino acids: CASSYGWDQPQHF. For the CDR3, the DNA is TGTGCCAGCAGTTACGGGTGGGATCAGCCCCAGCATTTT.

The V call is TRBV28, the J call TRBJ2-3, with 10 bases that match TRBD2. The CDR3 sequence is 17 residues long. Germline lookup yields CDR1 MDHEN and CDR2 SYDVKM. V lost 2 bases to trimming and J lost 2 bases; unmatched junction nucleotides: 7. The CDR3 protein is CASSLRGLAATTDTQYF. The CDR3 nucleotides are TGTGCCAGCAGTTTACGCGGACTAGCGGCTACCACAGATACGCAGTATTTT.

V is TRBV15 and J is TRBJ2-5, with 7 bases fitting TRBD1. The CDR3 covers 15 residues. Looked up from germline, CDR1 is LNHNV and CDR2 is YYDKDF (reference sequence). The trim removed 4 bases at V and 0 bases at J, leaving 5 bases unmatched. CDR3 coding DNA: TGTGCCACCAGCACCAAGACAGGGAACCAAGAGACCCAGTACTTC. Its translation: CATSTKTGNQETQYF.

As concerns this clone: Other DNA sequences in this sample translate to the same CDR3. The rearrangement links TRBV7-9 to TRBJ2-7; D might be TRBD1 (6 bases). Germline V gene data show CDR1 as SEHNR and CDR2 as FQNEAQ (reference sequence). The CDR3 runs 13 residues. V gave up 6 bases and J gave up 0 bases, with 9 bases separating them. Here the CDR3 reads CASSPRGSYEQYF. CDR3 in DNA: TGTGCCAGCAGTCCCAGGGGCTCCTACGAGCAGTACTTC.

The table lists this clone with a few counts. The chain couples TRBV7-9 to TRBJ2-3; 8 positions agree with TRBD2. This CDR3 has 15 residues. Trimming took 5 bases from V and 1 from J; bases not matched to a gene: 5. The germline V gene encodes CDR1 SEHNR and CDR2 FQNEAQ (reference sequence). The CDR3 region has the DNA TGTGCCAGCAGCCAGAGCGGGAGTGGCACAGATACGCAGTATTTT. Its translation: CASSQSGSGTDTQYF.

The chain joins TRBV7-6 to TRBJ2-7, with D perhaps TRBD2 (5 bases). Trimming took off 1 base at V and 3 bases at J, with 10 bases between the two ends. Germline values: CDR1 SGHVS, CDR2 FNYEAQ. The CDR3 is 14 residues long. CDR3 bases: TGTGCCAGCAGCTTAGAGAGGGCCAACTACGAGCAGTACTTC. Amino acids: CASSLERANYEQYF.

CDR3 nucleotide sequence: TGTGCCAGCAGTTACGCCAGTAGGACAGATACGCAGTATTTT. This translates into CASSYASRTDTQYF. The rearrangement joins TRBV6-5 to TRBJ2-3; the D is unclear. CDR3 size: 14 residues. V lost 2 bases and J 3 bases, leaving 9 bases between the germline ends. Germline V gene sequence: CDR1 MNHEY, CDR2 SVGAGI.

This clone was picked up a small number of times. V gene TRBV27 combines with J gene TRBJ2-7; 11 nucleotides agree with TRBD2. V lost 6 bases and J lost 2; bases outside the gene matches: 6. CDR3 length equals 15 residues. Germline V gene lookup returns CDR1 MNHEY and CDR2 SMNVEV (reference sequence). Here the CDR3 DNA reads TGTGCCAGCAGCCCGGGACTAGCGGTTGCCTACGAGCAGTACTTC. Its protein is CASSPGLAVAYEQYF.

The genes are TRBV6-5 and TRBJ1-2; D gene unclear. The CDR3 covers 13 residues. V lost 5 bases and J lost 0, with 7 bases in between. The germline V gene encodes CDR1 MNHEY and CDR2 SVGAGI. The CDR3 region has the DNA TGTGCCAGCAGTCACACACCTAACTATGGCTACACCTTC. Its translation is CASSHTPNYGYTF.

V usage is TRBV7-8 and J usage is TRBJ2-7, with no clear D. CDR1 and CDR2 (germline): SGHVS, FQNEAQ. V dropped 5 bases and J dropped 3 bases, with 17 bases sitting between them. The length of the CDR3 is 15 residues. CDR3 residues: CASSSSFWSNYEQYF. In DNA form, the CDR3 reads TGTGCCAGCAGCAGCTCTTTTTGGTCTAACTACGAGCAGTACTTC. Full variable domain (rest looked up from reference TRBV7-8 and TRBJ2-7): GAGVSQSPRYKVAKRGQDVALRCDPISGHVSLFWYQQALGQGPEFLTYFQNEAQLDKSGLPSDRFFAERPEGSVSTLKIQRTQQEDSAVYLCASSSSFWSNYEQYFGPGTRLTVT.

The chain employs TRBV19 and TRBJ2-1; tentatively, D is TRBD2 (6 bases). Germline values: CDR1 LNHDA, CDR2 SQIVND (reference sequence). Trimming pared 5 bases from V and 9 bases from J, leaving 17 bases between. CDR3 length: 14 residues. CDR3 coding DNA: TGTGCCAGTAGTCTAGTAGCGGTGATTAGTGAGCAGTTCTTC. It yields the protein CASSLVAVISEQFF.

The chain links TRBV27 to TRBJ2-3; D remains unclear. The CDR3 has 12 amino acids. Trimming left V 8 bases short and J 4 bases short, with 10 bases between. Germline V gene sequence: CDR1 MNHEY, CDR2 SMNVEV (reference sequence). The CDR3 loop reads CASAEGADTQYF. The CDR3, as DNA: TGTGCCAGCGCCGAAGGCGCAGATACGCAGTATTTT.

This chain uses TRBV27 with TRBJ2-5; 11 bases are a match to TRBD2. V was pared by 10 bases and J by 1 base, with 5 bases of the junction left unmatched. Germline V gene data show CDR1 as MNHEY and CDR2 as SMNVEV (reference sequence). This CDR3 spans 14 amino acids. The CDR3 loop reads CATGTSGIQETQYF. The CDR3 coding sequence is TGTGCCACCGGGACTAGCGGAATCCAAGAGACCCAGTACTTC.

The rearrangement links TRBV29-1 to TRBJ2-7, with TRBD2 identical over 9 bases. Germline V lookup: CDR1 SQVTM, CDR2 ANQGSEA. This CDR3 spans 13 amino acids. J was trimmed by 3 bases and V by 4 bases; bases with no gene match: 4. The CDR3 DNA follows: TGCAGCGTTGTGGCGGGAGGGCTCTACGAGCAGTACTTC. It encodes CSVVAGGLYEQYF.

This clone appeared a few times. The rearrangement joins TRBV4-1 to TRBJ2-3; 10 bases agree with TRBD2. CDR3 length: 16 residues. Germline CDR1 is MGHRA and CDR2 is YSYEKL. Germline trimming cut 0 bases from V and 1 base from J; bases unmatched to any gene: 1. CDR3 in amino acids: CASSQDLAGGTDTQYF. CDR3 DNA: TGCGCCAGCAGCCAAGATCTAGCGGGAGGCACAGATACGCAGTATTTT.

The rearrangement joins TRBV27 to TRBJ2-1; 12 bases are a match to TRBD2. V shed 2 bases, J shed 3 bases, and the junction held 2 bases outside the gene matches. CDR1 and CDR2 (germline): MNHEY, SMNVEV (reference sequence). The CDR3 extends over 16 amino acids. This chain's CDR3 is CASSLTSGRNYNEQFF. CDR3 nucleotide sequence: TGTGCCAGCAGTTTAACTAGCGGGAGGAACTACAATGAGCAGTTCTTC.

In this sample, this clone turned up many times. The V gene is TRBV28, the J gene TRBJ1-1; D is unresolved. Trimming took 2 bases from V and 1 from J, leaving 8 bases between them. Germline loops: CDR1 MDHEN, CDR2 SYDVKM. This CDR3 comprises 14 residues. CDR3 bases: TGTGCCAGCAGTTTAACACTGCCGAACACTGAAGCTTTCTTT. Its translation: CASSLTLPNTEAFF.

This rearrangement joins TRBV28 to TRBJ2-6; D not resolved. The germline CDR1 and CDR2 sequences are MDHEN and SYDVKM. Deletions cut 7 bases from V and 0 bases from J, with 10 bases between. This CDR3 is built from 15 residues. The CDR3 sequence is CASTLRVSGANVLTF. The CDR3 DNA reads TGTGCCAGCACCCTAAGGGTCTCTGGGGCCAACGTCCTGACTTTC. The full variable domain, with the rest looked up from reference TRBV28 and TRBJ2-6, is DVKVTQSSRYLVKRTGEKVFLECVQDMDHENMFWYRQDPGLGLRLIYFSYDVKMKEKGDIPEGYSVSREKKERFSLILESASTNQTSMYLCASTLRVSGANVLTFGAGSRLTVL.

This chain links TRBV14 with TRBJ2-7, with TRBD1 identical over 7 bases. The CDR3 length is 15 residues. CDR1 and CDR2 from the germline V gene are SGHDN and FVKESK. With V trimmed by 4 bases and J by 3 bases, 9 bases remained unmatched. In DNA form, the CDR3 reads TGTGCCAGCAGCCCTAGGACAGGCCCAATCTACGAGCAGTACTTC. Residues: CASSPRTGPIYEQYF.

The chain employs TRBV15 and TRBJ2-2, with TRBD1 matching over 9 bases. Looked up from germline, CDR1 is LNHNV and CDR2 is YYDKDF (reference sequence). Trimming cost V 2 bases and J 9 bases; bases outside gene matches: 7. This CDR3 comprises 15 residues. This chain's CDR3 is CATSRKQGARRELFF. The CDR3, as DNA: TGTGCCACCAGCAGAAAACAGGGGGCGCGGAGGGAGCTGTTTTTT.

The CDR3 region is CASSFSYEQYF. CDR3 DNA: TGTGCCAGCAGCTTTAGCTACGAGCAGTACTTC. The chain joins TRBV25-1 to TRBJ2-7; D uncertain. The CDR3 contains 11 residues. V dropped 6 bases and J dropped 3 bases, with 6 bases sitting between them. Germline-derived CDR1 and CDR2 are MGHDK and SYGVNS.

The V call is TRBV20-1, the J call TRBJ2-7; D may be TRBD1 (5 bases). There are 11 residues in the CDR3. Trimming removed 6 bases from V and 2 bases from J, with 8 bases in between. The germline V gene encodes CDR1 DFQATT and CDR2 SNEGSKA (reference sequence). CDR3 coding DNA: TGCAGTGCACAGGACACCTACGAGCAGTACTTC. Amino acid sequence: CSAQDTYEQYF.

In this sample, this clone turned up a few times. CDR3 bases: TGTGCCAGCAGCCAAGACCTTAAGGACAGGGTCACCGGGGAGCTGTTTTTT. This sequence encodes CASSQDLKDRVTGELFF. V is TRBV4-2 and J is TRBJ2-2; 8 nucleotides match TRBD1. Per the germline V gene, CDR1 is LGHNA and CDR2 is YNFKEQ. The CDR3 spans 17 residues. Trimming cost V 0 bases and J 4 bases; bases outside gene matches: 7.

This clone was counted between two and nine times. Here the CDR3 reads CASRHRADTQYF. The CDR3 DNA reads as TGCGCCAGCAGACACAGGGCAGATACGCAGTATTTT. The gene calls are TRBV5-1 and TRBJ2-3, with a tentative D call TRBD1 (6 bases). CDR3 size: 12 residues. V dropped 5 bases and J dropped 4 bases, with 8 bases sitting between them. Germline CDR1 SGHRS, CDR2 YFSETQ.

The rearrangement uses TRBV15 and TRBJ1-5, with 7 bases aligning to TRBD1. The CDR3 runs 15 residues. CDR1 is LNHNV and CDR2 is YYDKDF in the germline V gene (reference sequence). Germline trimming cut 4 bases from V and 6 bases from J; bases unmatched to any gene: 9. This CDR3 reads CATSTDRASGQPQHF. In DNA form, the CDR3 reads TGTGCCACCAGCACCGACAGGGCCTCGGGTCAGCCCCAGCATTTT.

Of note for this clone: The likely explanation is a read error, given a far larger clone one base away. Distinct nucleotide sequences in the sample also encode this CDR3. J is TRBJ2-1 and V is TRBV4-1; a possible D gene is TRBD1 (6 bases). The CDR3 covers 14 residues. Trimming removed 0 bases at V and 8 bases at J, with 11 bases between. Germline V gene data show CDR1 as MGHRA and CDR2 as YSYEKL. The CDR3 loop reads CASSQERPGDEQFF. The CDR3, as DNA: TGCGCCAGCAGCCAAGAGCGGCCAGGGGATGAGCAGTTCTTC.

The J gene is TRBJ2-7, the V gene TRBV7-9; tentatively, D is TRBD1 (6 bases). Germline CDR1 reads SEHNR; CDR2 reads FQNEAQ (reference sequence). The CDR3 consists of 11 residues. V was trimmed by 2 bases and J by 7 bases, leaving 6 bases between them. CDR3 sequence: CASSLTGEQYF. In nucleotides, the CDR3 is TGTGCCAGCAGCTTAACAGGGGAGCAGTACTTC.

CDR3 sequence: CASSIQGPHEQYF. The CDR3 DNA follows: TGTGCCAGTAGTATTCAGGGTCCCCACGAGCAGTACTTC. J is TRBJ2-7 and V is TRBV19, with D tentatively TRBD1 (5 bases). Deletions cut 3 bases from V and 5 bases from J, with 11 bases between. Germline loops: CDR1 LNHDA, CDR2 SQIVND (reference sequence). The CDR3 is 13 amino acids.

The J gene is TRBJ2-1, the V gene TRBV27; D uncertain. Germline CDR1 MNHEY, CDR2 SMNVEV (reference sequence). The V and J ends lost 6 bases and 4 bases respectively, with 13 bases between them. The CDR3 runs 14 residues. CDR3 bases: TGTGCCAGCAGCACACAGAGCATATACAATGAGCAGTTCTTC. This translates into CASSTQSIYNEQFF.